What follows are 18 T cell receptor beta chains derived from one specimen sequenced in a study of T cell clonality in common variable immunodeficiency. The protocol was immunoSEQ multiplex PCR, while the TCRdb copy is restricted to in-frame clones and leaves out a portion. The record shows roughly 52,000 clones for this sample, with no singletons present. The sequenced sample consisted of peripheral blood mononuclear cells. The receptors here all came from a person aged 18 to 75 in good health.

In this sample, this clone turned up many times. CDR3 DNA (partial): TGCAGTGCTAGTGCAGGGGGCAACACTGAA. Translated: CSASAGGNTE. The complete CDR3 sequence is CSASAGGNTEAFF. The rearrangement links TRBV20-1 to TRBJ1-1; 8 nucleotides match TRBD1. The CDR3 end lies 3 residues beyond the end of the read and is filled in from the germline J gene. From germline, CDR1 is DFQATT and CDR2 SNEGSKA (reference sequence). The CDR3 covers 13 residues. V was pared by 3 bases and J by 2 bases, with 2 bases of the junction left unmatched.

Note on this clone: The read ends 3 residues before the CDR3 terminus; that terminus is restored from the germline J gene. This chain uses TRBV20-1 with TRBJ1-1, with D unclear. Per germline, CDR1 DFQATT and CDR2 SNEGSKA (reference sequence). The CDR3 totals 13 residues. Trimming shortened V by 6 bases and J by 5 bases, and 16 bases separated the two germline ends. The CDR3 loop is CSALGVLGTEAFF. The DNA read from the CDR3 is TGCAGTGCGTTAGGAGTACTAGGAACTGAA.

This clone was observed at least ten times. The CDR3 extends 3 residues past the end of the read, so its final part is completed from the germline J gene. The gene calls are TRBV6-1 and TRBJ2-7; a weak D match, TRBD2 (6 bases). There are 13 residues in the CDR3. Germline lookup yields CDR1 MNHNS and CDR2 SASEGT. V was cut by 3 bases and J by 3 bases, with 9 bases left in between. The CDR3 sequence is CASSDPSVYEQYF. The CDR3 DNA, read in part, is TGTGCCAGCAGTGACCCTAGCGTCTACGAG.

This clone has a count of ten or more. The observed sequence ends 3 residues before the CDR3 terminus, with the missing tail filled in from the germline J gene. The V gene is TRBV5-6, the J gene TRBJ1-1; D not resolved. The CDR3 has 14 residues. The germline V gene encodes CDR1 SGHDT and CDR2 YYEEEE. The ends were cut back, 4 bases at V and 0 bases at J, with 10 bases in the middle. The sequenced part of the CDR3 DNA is TGTGCCAGCAGCCCGCGGACTTTGAACACTGAA. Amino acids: CASSPRTLNTE. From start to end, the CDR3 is CASSPRTLNTEAFF.

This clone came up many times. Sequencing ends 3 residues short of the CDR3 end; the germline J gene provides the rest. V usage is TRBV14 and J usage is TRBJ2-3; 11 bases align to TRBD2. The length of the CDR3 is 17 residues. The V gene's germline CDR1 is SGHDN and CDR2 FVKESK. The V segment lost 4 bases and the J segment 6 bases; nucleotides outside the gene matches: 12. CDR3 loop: CASSPLGLADIQDTQYF. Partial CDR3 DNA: TGTGCCAGCAGCCCACTGGGACTAGCGGATATTCAGGATACG.

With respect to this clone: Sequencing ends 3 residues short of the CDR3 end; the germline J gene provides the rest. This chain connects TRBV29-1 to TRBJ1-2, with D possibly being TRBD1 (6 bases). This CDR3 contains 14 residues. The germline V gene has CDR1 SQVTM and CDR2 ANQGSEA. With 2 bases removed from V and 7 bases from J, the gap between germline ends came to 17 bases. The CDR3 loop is CSVEQERGRRGYTF. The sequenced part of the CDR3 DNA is TGCAGCGTTGAACAAGAGCGGGGGCGTCGTGGC.

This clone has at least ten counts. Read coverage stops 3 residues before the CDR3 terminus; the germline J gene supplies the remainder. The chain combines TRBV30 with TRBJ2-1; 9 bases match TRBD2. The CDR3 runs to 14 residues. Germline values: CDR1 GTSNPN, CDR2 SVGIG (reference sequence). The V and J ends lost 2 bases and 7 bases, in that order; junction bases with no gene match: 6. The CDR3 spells CAWSSLAGRNEQFF. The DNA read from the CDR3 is TGTGCCTGGAGTTCTCTAGCGGGAAGGAATGAG.

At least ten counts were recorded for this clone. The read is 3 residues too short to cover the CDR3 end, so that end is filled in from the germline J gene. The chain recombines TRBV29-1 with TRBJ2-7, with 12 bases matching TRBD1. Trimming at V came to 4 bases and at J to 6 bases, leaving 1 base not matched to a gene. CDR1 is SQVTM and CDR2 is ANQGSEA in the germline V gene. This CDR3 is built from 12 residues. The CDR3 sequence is CSVAGQGAEQYF. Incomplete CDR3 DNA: TGCAGCGTTGCGGGACAGGGGGCCGAG.

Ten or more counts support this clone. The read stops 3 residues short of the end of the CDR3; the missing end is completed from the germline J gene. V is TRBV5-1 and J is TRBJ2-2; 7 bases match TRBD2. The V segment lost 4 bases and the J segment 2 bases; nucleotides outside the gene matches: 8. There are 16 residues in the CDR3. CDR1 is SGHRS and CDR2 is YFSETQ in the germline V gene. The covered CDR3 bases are TGCGCCAGCAGCCCCCCTAGCGGTTTAAACACCGGGGAG. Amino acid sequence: CASSPPSGLNTGE. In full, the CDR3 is CASSPPSGLNTGELFF.

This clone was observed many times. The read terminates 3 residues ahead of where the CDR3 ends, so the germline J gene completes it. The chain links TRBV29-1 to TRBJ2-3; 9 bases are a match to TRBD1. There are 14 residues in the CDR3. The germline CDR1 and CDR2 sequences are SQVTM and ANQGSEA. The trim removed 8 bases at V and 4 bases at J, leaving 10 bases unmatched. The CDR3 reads CSLKGQGFADTQYF. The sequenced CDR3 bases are TGCAGCCTCAAGGGACAGGGTTTTGCAGATACG.

The sequenced CDR3 bases are TGTGCCTGGATCCGGGGTTCCACAGATACC. Translated, it gives CAWIRGSTDT. The whole CDR3 region reads CAWIRGSTDTYTF. The J gene is TRBJ1-2, the V gene TRBV30; D unclear. The CDR3 end lies 3 residues beyond the end of the read and is filled in from the germline J gene. Germline values: CDR1 GTSNPN, CDR2 SVGIG (reference sequence). This CDR3 spans 13 amino acids.

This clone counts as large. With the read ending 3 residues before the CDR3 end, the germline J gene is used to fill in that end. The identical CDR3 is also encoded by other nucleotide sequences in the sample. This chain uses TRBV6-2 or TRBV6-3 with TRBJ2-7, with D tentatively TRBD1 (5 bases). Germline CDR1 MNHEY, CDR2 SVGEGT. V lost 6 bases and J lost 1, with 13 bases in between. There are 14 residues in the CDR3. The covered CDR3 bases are TGTGCCAGCAGGCGACCAGGGTTGTCCTACGAG. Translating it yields CASRRPGLSYE. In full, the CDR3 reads CASRRPGLSYEQYF.

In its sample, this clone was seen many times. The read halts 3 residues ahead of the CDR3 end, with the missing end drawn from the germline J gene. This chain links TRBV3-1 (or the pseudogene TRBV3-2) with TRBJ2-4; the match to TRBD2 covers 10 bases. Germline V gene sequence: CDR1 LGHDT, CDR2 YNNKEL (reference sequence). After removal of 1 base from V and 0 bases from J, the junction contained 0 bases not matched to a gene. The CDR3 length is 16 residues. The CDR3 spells CASSQGLAGAKNIQYF. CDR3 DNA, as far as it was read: TGTGCCAGCAGCCAAGGACTAGCGGGAGCCAAAAACATT.

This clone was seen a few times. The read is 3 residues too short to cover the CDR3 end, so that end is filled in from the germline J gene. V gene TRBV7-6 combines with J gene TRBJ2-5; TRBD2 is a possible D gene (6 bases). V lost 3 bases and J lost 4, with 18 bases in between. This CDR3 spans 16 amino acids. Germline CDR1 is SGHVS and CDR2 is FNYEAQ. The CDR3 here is CASSLWLQEGRETQYF. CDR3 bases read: TGTGCCAGCAGCTTGTGGCTCCAGGAGGGCCGAGAGACC. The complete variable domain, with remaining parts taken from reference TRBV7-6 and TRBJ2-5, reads GAGVSQSPRYKVTKRGQDVALRCDPISGHVSLYWYRQALGQGPEFLTYFNYEAQQDKSGLPNDRFSAERPEGSISTLTIQRTEQRDSAMYRCASSLWLQEGRETQYFGPGTRLLVL.

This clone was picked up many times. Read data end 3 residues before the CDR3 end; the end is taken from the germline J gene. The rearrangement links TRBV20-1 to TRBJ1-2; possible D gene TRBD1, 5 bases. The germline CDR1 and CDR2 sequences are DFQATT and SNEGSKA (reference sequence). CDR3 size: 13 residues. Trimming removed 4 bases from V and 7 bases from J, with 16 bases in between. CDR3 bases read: TGCAGTGCTAAACCCCGGGGGGTAGGTGGC. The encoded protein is CSAKPRGVGG. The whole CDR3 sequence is CSAKPRGVGGYTF.

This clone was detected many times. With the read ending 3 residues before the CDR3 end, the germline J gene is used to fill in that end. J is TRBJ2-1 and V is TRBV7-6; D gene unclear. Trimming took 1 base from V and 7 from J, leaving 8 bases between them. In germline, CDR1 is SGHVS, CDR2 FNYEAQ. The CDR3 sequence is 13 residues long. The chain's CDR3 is CASSLDRRNEQFF. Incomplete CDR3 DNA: TGTGCCAGCAGCTTAGATCGGCGGAATGAG.

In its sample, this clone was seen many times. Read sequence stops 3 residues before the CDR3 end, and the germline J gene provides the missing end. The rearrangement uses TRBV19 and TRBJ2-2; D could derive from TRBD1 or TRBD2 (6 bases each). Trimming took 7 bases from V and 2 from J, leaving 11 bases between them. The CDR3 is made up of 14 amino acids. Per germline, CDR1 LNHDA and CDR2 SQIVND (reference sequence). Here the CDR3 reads CASIRGGNTGELFF. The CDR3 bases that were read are TGTGCCAGTATCAGGGGAGGAAACACCGGGGAG. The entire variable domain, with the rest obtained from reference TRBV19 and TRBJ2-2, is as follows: DGGITQSPKYLFRKEGQNVTLSCEQNLNHDAMYWYRQDPGQGLRLIYYSQIVNDFQKGDIAEGYSVSREKKESFPLTVTSAQKNPTAFYLCASIRGGNTGELFFGEGSRLTVL.

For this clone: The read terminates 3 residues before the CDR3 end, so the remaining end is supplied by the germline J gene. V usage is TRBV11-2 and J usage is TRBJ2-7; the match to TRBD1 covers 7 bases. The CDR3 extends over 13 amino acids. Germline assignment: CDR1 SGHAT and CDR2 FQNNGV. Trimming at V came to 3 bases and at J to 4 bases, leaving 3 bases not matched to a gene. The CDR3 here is CASSFYRGYEQYF. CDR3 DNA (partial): TGTGCCAGCAGCTTTTACAGGGGTTACGAG.